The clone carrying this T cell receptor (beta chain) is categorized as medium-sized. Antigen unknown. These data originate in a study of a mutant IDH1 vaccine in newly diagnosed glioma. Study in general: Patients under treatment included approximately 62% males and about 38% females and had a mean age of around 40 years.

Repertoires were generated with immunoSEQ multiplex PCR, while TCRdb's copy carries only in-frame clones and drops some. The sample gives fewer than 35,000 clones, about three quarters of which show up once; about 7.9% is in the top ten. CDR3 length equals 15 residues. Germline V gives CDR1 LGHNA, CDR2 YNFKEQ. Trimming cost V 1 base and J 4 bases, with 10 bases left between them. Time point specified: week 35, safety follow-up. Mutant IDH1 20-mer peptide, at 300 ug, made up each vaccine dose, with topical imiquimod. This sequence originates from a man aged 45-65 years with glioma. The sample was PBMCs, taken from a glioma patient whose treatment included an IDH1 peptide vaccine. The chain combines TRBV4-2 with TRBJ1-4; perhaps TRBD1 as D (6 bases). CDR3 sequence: CASSQGTADNEKLFF. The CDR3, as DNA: TGTGCCAGCAGCCAAGGGACAGCAGATAATGAAAAACTGTTTTTT.